This T cell receptor beta chain was sequenced for a study of post-analysis software for immune sequencing data. Study background: There were relapsing-remitting, secondary progressive and progressive-relapsing multiple sclerosis among the disease courses included. Study results and caveats: Normalized Chao1 diversity was significantly lower in multiple sclerosis patients than in controls. Pronounced co-clustering by F measure was evident among identically batched samples. In patients, TRBV5-6, TRBV5-1 and TRBV20-1 belonged to four or five TRBV segments found more frequently than in controls.

CDR1 and CDR2 (germline): SNHLY, FYNNEI. CDR3 length: 15 residues. Every TCR beta cDNA library bore unique molecular identifiers. The T cell input of roughly 0.9 to 10 million gave a few hundred thousand cDNA molecules. TCRdb redid the calling of the PCR reads with MiXCR, one entry per CDR3 protein. The sample carries 600,000 to 700,000 distinct CDR3 sequences, 55% to 70% recorded once. Concerning this clonotype: No antigen is known for it. A read error may produce the germline difference seen at one junction end.

Sequencing was carried out using blood. This TCR was recovered from a girl aged 2 to 9 with multiple sclerosis. The chain recombines TRBV2 with TRBJ2-5; 7 nucleotides match TRBD2. The CDR3 loop is CASSEASGSKESQYF. The CDR3 bases are TGTGCCAGCAGTGAAGCTAGCGGGTCCAAAGAGTCCCAGTACTTC.